The source of this T cell receptor (beta chain) is a study of blood T cell repertoires in COVID-19. The CDR3 runs 14 residues. V dropped 4 bases and J dropped 5; count of bases not matched to a gene: 4. Germline lookup yields CDR1 SGHRS and CDR2 YFSETQ. Original processing notes: The assay estimated nucleated cells by amplifying reference gene primers. TCRdb keeps only in-frame clones here, not all; method: immunoSEQ multiplex PCR. D and trimming come from the DNA, and the V and J calls and clone size come from that table. Among about 86,000 clones listed, approximately 80% were seen once. The sample consisted of peripheral blood. V and J are TRBV5-1 and TRBJ2-3, with 10 bases matching TRBD2. This TCR came from a woman at least 80 years old with active or convalescent COVID-19. The CDR3 region has the DNA TGCGCCAGCAGCCCTCTAGCGGGGGAAGATACGCAGTATTTT. This encodes CASSPLAGEDTQYF.